One and the same sample provided the 26 T cell receptor beta chains below, sequenced in a study of patients and donors after allogeneic stem cell transplantation. TCRdb independently ran MiXCR on the RT-PCR reads; one entry per CDR3 protein. This table has 17,000 or so distinct CDR3 sequences, around a quarter appearing once. The sequencing sample was made of blood, either unsorted or a sorted T cell fraction (not recorded which). These receptors all stem from a human donor who was either an allogeneic HSCT recipient or a stem cell or donor lymphocyte infusion donor (not recorded which). It is not recorded whose cells these are; they may come from a transplant donor.

The chain has TRBV5-1 and TRBJ1-6; 7 nucleotides line up with TRBD1. CDR1 and CDR2 (germline): SGHRS, YFSETQ. The CDR3 is made up of 14 amino acids. V shed 3 bases, J shed 4 bases, and the junction held 1 base outside the gene matches. In nucleotides, the CDR3 is TGCGCCAGCAGCTCGACAGGGTATAATTCACCCCTCCACTTT. Its translation is CASSSTGYNSPLHF. Full variable domain (rest looked up from reference TRBV5-1 and TRBJ1-6): KAGVTQTPRYLIKTRGQQVTLSCSPISGHRSVSWYQQTPGQGLQFLFEYFSETQRNKGNFPGRFSGRQFSNSRSEMNVSTLELGDSALYLCASSSTGYNSPLHFGNGTRLTVT.

This clonotype was picked up a small number of times. The chain uses TRBV10-3 and TRBJ1-3; no reliable D call. This CDR3 spans 13 amino acids. The germline V gene encodes CDR1 ENHRY and CDR2 SYGVKD. The V gene lost 6 bases and the J gene lost 0 bases, with 6 bases spanning the gap. The CDR3 DNA reads TGTGCCATCAGGCAGCGCTCTGGAAACACCATATATTTT. This gives the protein CAIRQRSGNTIYF.

This clonotype was detected only a few times. The chain links TRBV29-1 to TRBJ2-5, with 10 positions matching TRBD2. Germline V gene lookup returns CDR1 SQVTM and CDR2 ANQGSEA. This CDR3 is built from 11 residues. J gave up 9 bases and V 6 bases, and 4 bases lay outside the gene matches. The CDR3: CSVAGGRAQYF. The CDR3 nucleotides read TGCAGCGTAGCGGGGGGGCGGGCCCAGTACTTC.

By share of the sample, this clonotype is medium-sized. The rearrangement joins TRBV6-1 to TRBJ1-2; no firm D call. The ends were cut back, 8 bases at V and 6 bases at J, with 7 bases in the middle. The CDR3 is 10 residues long. Germline V gene data show CDR1 as MNHNS and CDR2 as SASEGT. In nucleotides, the CDR3 is TGTGCCAGCTATACAAATGGCTACACCTTC. Translating gives CASYTNGYTF.

As concerns this clonotype: Since a much larger clone is just one base distant, this may be a read error. This CDR3 is missing its conserved last phenylalanine or tryptophan, likely due to a read error. The chain couples TRBV20-1 to TRBJ1-2; no firm D call. The germline gives CDR1 DFQATT, CDR2 SNEGSKA (reference sequence). This CDR3 is built from 10 residues. Trimming pared 5 bases from V and 4 bases from J, leaving 5 bases between. DNA of the CDR3: TGCAGTGCTCAGCGCTATGGCTACACCTCC. Amino acid sequence: CSAQRYGYTS.

This clonotype occurred many times. The CDR3 DNA reads as TGTGCCAGCAGACGGACAGGAACCCTTAATGGCTACACCTTC. Translated, it gives CASRRTGTLNGYTF. The chain carries TRBV4-2 and TRBJ1-2; 7 bases are a match to TRBD1. The V segment lost 6 bases and the J segment 6 bases; nucleotides outside the gene matches: 10. The CDR3 runs 14 residues. Germline CDR1 and CDR2: LGHNA and YNFKEQ.

This sequence joins TRBV15 and TRBJ1-4; D unresolved. V was cut by 3 bases and J by 0 bases, with 8 bases left in between. CDR3 length: 15 amino acids. Germline V gives CDR1 LNHNV, CDR2 YYDKDF (reference sequence). The CDR3 sequence is CATSRDRATNEKLFF. CDR3 in DNA: TGTGCCACCAGCAGGGACCGTGCAACTAATGAAAAACTGTTTTTT.

This clonotype was counted between two and nine times. V usage is TRBV4-1 and J usage is TRBJ1-6, with D perhaps TRBD1 (5 bases). Germline V CDR1 and CDR2: MGHRA, YSYEKL. V lost 2 bases to trimming and J lost 6 bases, with 11 bases between them. This CDR3 spans 15 amino acids. CDR3 amino acids: CASSQYGTFNSPLHF. In nucleotides, the CDR3 is TGCGCCAGCAGCCAATACGGGACTTTTAATTCACCCCTCCACTTT.

This chain uses TRBV3-1 with TRBJ1-2, with D perhaps TRBD1 (6 bases). V shed 4 bases and J shed 8 bases, with 11 bases lying between them. In germline, CDR1 is LGHDT, CDR2 YNNKEL (reference sequence). The CDR3 has 12 residues. The CDR3 loop is CASSPGALGYTF. In DNA form, the CDR3 reads TGTGCCAGCAGCCCGGGGGCGCTCGGCTACACCTTC.

The chain carries TRBV9 and TRBJ1-4; D may be TRBD1 (5 bases). The V gene lost 3 bases and the J gene lost 8 bases, with 11 bases spanning the gap. CDR1 is SGDLS, CDR2 YYNGEE, per germline. CDR3 size: 13 residues. The CDR3 reads CASSGSWGEKLFF. CDR3 nucleotides: TGTGCCAGCAGCGGATCCTGGGGGGAAAAACTGTTTTTT.

The CDR3 nucleotides are TGTGCCAGCACCGAAGGCGGGCAGCCCCAGCATTTT. This encodes CASTEGGQPQHF. The chain is built from TRBV7-9 and TRBJ1-5, with D hard to call. The CDR3 totals 12 residues. The V and J ends lost 7 bases and 7 bases respectively, with 11 bases between them. Germline V gene sequence: CDR1 SEHNR, CDR2 FQNEAQ (reference sequence). Together with reference TRBV7-9 and TRBJ1-5, the CDR3 gives the full variable domain: DTGVSQNPRHKITKRGQNVTFRCDPISEHNRLYWYRQTLGQGPEFLTYFQNEAQLEKSRLLSDRFSAERPKGSFSTLEIQRTEQGDSAMYLCASTEGGQPQHFGDGTRLSIL.

This chain connects TRBV7-9 to TRBJ1-2; D gene uncertain. Germline loops: CDR1 SEHNR, CDR2 FQNEAQ (reference sequence). V was shortened by 1 base and J by 4 bases, with 10 bases between the two germline ends. The CDR3 has 14 residues. The CDR3 loop is CASSLDRAFYGYTF. The CDR3 bases are TGTGCCAGCAGCTTAGATAGGGCCTTCTATGGCTACACCTTC.

J is TRBJ2-2 and V is TRBV6-7; TRBD2 aligns across 7 bases. TRBV6-7 is an ORF for which the function is uncertain. Unmatched junction bases numbered 14, after V lost 7 bases and J lost 0 bases. The CDR3 covers 18 residues. CDR3 residues: CASTPTGGGDANTGELFF. The DNA for the CDR3 is TGTGCCAGCACACCTACGGGCGGGGGAGACGCGAACACCGGGGAGCTGTTTTTT.

The chain recombines TRBV7-9 with TRBJ2-7; D not resolved. Trimming stripped 3 bases from V and 1 base from J, with 4 bases between. From germline, CDR1 is SEHNR and CDR2 FQNEAQ (reference sequence). This CDR3 has 12 residues. CDR3 nucleotides: TGTGCCAGCAGCTTGACATCCTACGAGCAGTACTTC. Translated, it gives CASSLTSYEQYF.

The rearrangement uses TRBV4-1 and TRBJ1-4; D remains unclear. Germline CDR1 reads MGHRA; CDR2 reads YSYEKL. The CDR3 runs 16 residues. The ends were cut back, 0 bases at V and 5 bases at J, with 13 bases in the middle. The CDR3 loop is CASSQDLRRPNEKLFF. The CDR3 coding sequence is TGCGCCAGCAGCCAAGATCTGAGACGGCCGAATGAAAAACTGTTTTTT.

The table lists this clonotype with a few counts. J is TRBJ1-2 and V is TRBV5-1, with D unclear. The V end was cut by 1 base, the J end by 4 bases, with 8 bases between. Germline CDR1 is SGHRS and CDR2 is YFSETQ. The CDR3 has 13 amino acids. CDR3: CASSLPGLYGYTF. The CDR3 DNA sequence: TGCGCCAGCAGCTTGCCAGGCCTCTATGGCTACACCTTC.

The DNA of the CDR3 is TGTGCCAGCAGCTTAGCGTGGGGACAGGGAAATGGCTACACCTTC. Protein product: CASSLAWGQGNGYTF. This chain links TRBV7-8 with TRBJ1-2, with 9 bases that match TRBD1. J gave up 6 bases and V 0 bases, and 5 bases lay outside the gene matches. Germline V lookup: CDR1 SGHVS, CDR2 FQNEAQ. The CDR3 is 15 residues long.

The rearrangement links TRBV20-1 to TRBJ2-7, with 9 bases lining up with TRBD1. Per germline, CDR1 DFQATT and CDR2 SNEGSKA (reference sequence). The trim removed 6 bases at V and 9 bases at J, leaving 15 bases unmatched. The CDR3 totals 14 residues. The chain's CDR3 is CSATADGGQGGQYF. The CDR3 DNA reads as TGCAGTGCCACAGCGGACGGGGGACAGGGAGGGCAGTACTTC.

This clonotype came up a few times. The genes are TRBV5-5 and TRBJ2-3; a weak D match, TRBD1 (5 bases). Per the germline V gene, CDR1 is SGHKS and CDR2 is YYEKEE (reference sequence). This CDR3 region has 15 residues. With 4 bases removed from V and 2 bases from J, the gap between germline ends came to 14 bases. Written as DNA, the CDR3 is TGTGCCAGCAGCACTGGGCAGGGAATCACAGATACGCAGTATTTT. Translation: CASSTGQGITDTQYF. Drawing the rest from reference TRBV5-5 and TRBJ2-3, the complete variable domain is DAGVTQSPTHLIKTRGQQVTLRCSPISGHKSVSWYQQVLGQGPQFIFQYYEKEERGRGNFPDRFSARQFPNYSSELNVNALLLGDSALYLCASSTGQGITDTQYFGPGTRLTVL.

This clonotype was counted only a few times. DNA for the CDR3: TGTGCCAGCAGTTCGACAGGCCCCTATGGCTACACCTTC. This gives the protein CASSSTGPYGYTF. This chain links TRBV28 with TRBJ1-2, with a tentative D call TRBD1 (6 bases). This CDR3 has 13 residues. Trimming shortened V by 4 bases and J by 4 bases, and 10 bases separated the two germline ends. Germline V gives CDR1 MDHEN, CDR2 SYDVKM.

The chain has TRBV7-9 and TRBJ1-4, with D possibly TRBD1 on 5 matching bases. V gave up 6 bases and J gave up 4 bases, with 12 bases separating them. This CDR3 is 14 amino acids long. Germline assignment: CDR1 SEHNR and CDR2 FQNEAQ (reference sequence). The CDR3 here is CASSFRGDNEKLFF. For the CDR3, the DNA is TGTGCCAGCAGTTTCCGGGGCGATAATGAAAAACTGTTTTTT. The complete variable domain, with remaining parts taken from reference TRBV7-9 and TRBJ1-4, reads DTGVSQNPRHKITKRGQNVTFRCDPISEHNRLYWYRQTLGQGPEFLTYFQNEAQLEKSRLLSDRFSAERPKGSFSTLEIQRTEQGDSAMYLCASSFRGDNEKLFFGSGTQLSVL.

The V gene is TRBV7-9, the J gene TRBJ1-1; D unclear. This CDR3 has 13 amino acids. From germline, CDR1 is SEHNR and CDR2 FQNEAQ (reference sequence). Trimming pared 6 bases from V and 5 bases from J, leaving 13 bases between. CDR3 loop: CASRVLGSTEAFF. In DNA form, the CDR3 reads TGTGCCAGCAGAGTGTTGGGCTCGACTGAAGCTTTCTTT.

About this clonotype itself: A much larger clone lies one base from this, so it may be a read error. The V call is TRBV2, the J call TRBJ2-7, with D hard to call. Germline CDR1 and CDR2: SNHLY and FYNNEI. Trimming cost V 7 bases and J 3 bases, with 10 bases left between them. This CDR3 spans 12 amino acids. CDR3 sequence (DNA): TGTGCCAGCACCAAAGACCGCTACGAGCAGTACTTC. Protein: CASTKDRYEQYF.

This clonotype was picked up a small number of times. The CDR3 sequence is CASSFSGGEKLFF. The CDR3 DNA follows: TGCGCCAGCAGCTTTTCGGGTGGTGAAAAACTGTTTTTT. J is TRBJ1-4 and V is TRBV5-1, with D uncertain. The CDR3 is 13 residues long. In germline, CDR1 is SGHRS, CDR2 YFSETQ. V gave up 2 bases and J gave up 7 bases, with 9 bases separating them. Full variable domain (rest looked up from reference TRBV5-1 and TRBJ1-4): KAGVTQTPRYLIKTRGQQVTLSCSPISGHRSVSWYQQTPGQGLQFLFEYFSETQRNKGNFPGRFSGRQFSNSRSEMNVSTLELGDSALYLCASSFSGGEKLFFGSGTQLSVL.

This sequence joins TRBV5-4 and TRBJ2-3; D gene unclear. Germline-derived CDR1 and CDR2 are SGHNT and YYREEE (reference sequence). CDR3 size: 14 residues. V lost 4 bases and J lost 0, with 9 bases in between. This CDR3 is CASSLGLSTDTQYF. The CDR3 DNA reads as TGTGCCAGCAGCCTCGGGCTAAGCACAGATACGCAGTATTTT.

J is TRBJ1-1 and V is TRBV6-6, with D unresolved. This CDR3 is 12 amino acids long. V lost 9 bases and J lost 11, with 19 bases in between. Per germline, CDR1 MNHNY and CDR2 SVGAGI (reference sequence). The CDR3 bases are TGTGCCAGTGGGCGCCCCAATTTGGTGGCTTTCTTT. This codes for CASGRPNLVAFF.